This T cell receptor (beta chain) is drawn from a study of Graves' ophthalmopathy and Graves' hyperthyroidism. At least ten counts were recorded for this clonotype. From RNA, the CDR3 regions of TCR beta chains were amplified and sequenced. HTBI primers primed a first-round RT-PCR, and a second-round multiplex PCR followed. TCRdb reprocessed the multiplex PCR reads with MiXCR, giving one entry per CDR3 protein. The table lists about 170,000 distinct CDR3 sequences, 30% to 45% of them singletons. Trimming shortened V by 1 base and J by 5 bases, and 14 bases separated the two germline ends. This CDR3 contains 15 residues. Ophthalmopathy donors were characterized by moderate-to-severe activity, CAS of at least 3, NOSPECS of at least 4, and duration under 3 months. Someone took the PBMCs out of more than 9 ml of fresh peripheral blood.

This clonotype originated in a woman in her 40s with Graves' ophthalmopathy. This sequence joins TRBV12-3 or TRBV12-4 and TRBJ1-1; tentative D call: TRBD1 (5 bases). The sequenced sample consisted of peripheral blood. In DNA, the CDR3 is TGTGCCAGCAGTTTAGGGCTGGGACCGGGGACTGAAGCTTTCTTT. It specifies CASSLGLGPGTEAFF.